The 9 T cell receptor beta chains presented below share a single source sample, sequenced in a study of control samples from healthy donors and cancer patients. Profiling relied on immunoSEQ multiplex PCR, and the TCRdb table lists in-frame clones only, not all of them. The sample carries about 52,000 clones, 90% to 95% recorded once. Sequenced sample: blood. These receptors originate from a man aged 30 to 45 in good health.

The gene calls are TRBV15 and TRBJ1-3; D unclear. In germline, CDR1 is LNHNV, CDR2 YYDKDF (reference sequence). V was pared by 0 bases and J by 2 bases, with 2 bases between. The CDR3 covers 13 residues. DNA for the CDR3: TGTGCCACCAGCAGAGAAACTGGAAACACCATATATTTT. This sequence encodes CATSRETGNTIYF.

The CDR3 DNA sequence: TGTGCCAGTAGTATAGATGGGGCAGGGATGAGGGAGCAGTACTTC. It codes for CASSIDGAGMREQYF. The V gene is TRBV19, the J gene TRBJ2-7; D is possibly TRBD1 (5 bases). CDR3 size: 15 residues. The V gene lost 0 bases and the J gene lost 7 bases, with 16 bases spanning the gap. Germline V gene data show CDR1 as LNHDA and CDR2 as SQIVND (reference sequence).

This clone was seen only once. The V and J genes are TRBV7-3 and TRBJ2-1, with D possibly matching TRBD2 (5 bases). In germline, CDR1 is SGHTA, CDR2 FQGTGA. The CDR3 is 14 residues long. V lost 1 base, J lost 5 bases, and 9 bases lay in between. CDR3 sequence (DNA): TGTGCCAGCAGCTTAATGTCACTAGACAATGAGCAGTTCTTC. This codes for CASSLMSLDNEQFF.

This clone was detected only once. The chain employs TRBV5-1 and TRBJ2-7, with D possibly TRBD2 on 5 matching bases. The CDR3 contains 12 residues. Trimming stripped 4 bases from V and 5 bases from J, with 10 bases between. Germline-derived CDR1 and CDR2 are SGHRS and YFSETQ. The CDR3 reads CASSLWGDEQYF. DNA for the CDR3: TGCGCCAGCAGCCTCTGGGGAGACGAGCAGTACTTC.

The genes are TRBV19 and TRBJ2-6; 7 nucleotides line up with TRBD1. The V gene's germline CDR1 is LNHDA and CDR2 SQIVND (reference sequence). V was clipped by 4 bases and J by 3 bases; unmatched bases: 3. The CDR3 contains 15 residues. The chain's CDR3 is CASSTDRDGANVLTF. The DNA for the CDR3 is TGTGCCAGTAGTACTGACAGGGATGGGGCCAACGTCCTGACTTTC.

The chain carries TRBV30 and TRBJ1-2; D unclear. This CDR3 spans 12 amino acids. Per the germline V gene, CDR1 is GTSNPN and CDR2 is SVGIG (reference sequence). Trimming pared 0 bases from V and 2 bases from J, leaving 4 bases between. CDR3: CAWSVNNYGYTF. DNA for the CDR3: TGTGCCTGGAGTGTAAACAACTATGGCTACACCTTC.

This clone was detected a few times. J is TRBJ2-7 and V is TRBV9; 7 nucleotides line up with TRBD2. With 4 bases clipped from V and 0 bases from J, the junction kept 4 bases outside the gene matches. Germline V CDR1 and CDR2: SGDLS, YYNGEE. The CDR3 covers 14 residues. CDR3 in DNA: TGTGCCAGCAGCCCGGGAGGAGGCTCCTACGAGCAGTACTTC. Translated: CASSPGGGSYEQYF.

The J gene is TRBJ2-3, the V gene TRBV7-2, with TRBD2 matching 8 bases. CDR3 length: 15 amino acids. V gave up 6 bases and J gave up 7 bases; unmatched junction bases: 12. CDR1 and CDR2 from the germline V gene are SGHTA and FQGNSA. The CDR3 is CASSLSGSIENTQYF. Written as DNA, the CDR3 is TGTGCCAGCAGTCTAAGCGGGAGCATCGAGAATACGCAGTATTTT.

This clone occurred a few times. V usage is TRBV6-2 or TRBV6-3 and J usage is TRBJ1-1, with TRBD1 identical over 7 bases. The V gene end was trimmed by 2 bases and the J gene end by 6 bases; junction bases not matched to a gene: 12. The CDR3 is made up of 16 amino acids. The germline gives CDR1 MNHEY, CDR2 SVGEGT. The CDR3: CASSYLGTAWRSEAFF. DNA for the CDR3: TGTGCCAGCAGTTACCTTGGGACAGCCTGGAGGTCTGAAGCTTTCTTT.